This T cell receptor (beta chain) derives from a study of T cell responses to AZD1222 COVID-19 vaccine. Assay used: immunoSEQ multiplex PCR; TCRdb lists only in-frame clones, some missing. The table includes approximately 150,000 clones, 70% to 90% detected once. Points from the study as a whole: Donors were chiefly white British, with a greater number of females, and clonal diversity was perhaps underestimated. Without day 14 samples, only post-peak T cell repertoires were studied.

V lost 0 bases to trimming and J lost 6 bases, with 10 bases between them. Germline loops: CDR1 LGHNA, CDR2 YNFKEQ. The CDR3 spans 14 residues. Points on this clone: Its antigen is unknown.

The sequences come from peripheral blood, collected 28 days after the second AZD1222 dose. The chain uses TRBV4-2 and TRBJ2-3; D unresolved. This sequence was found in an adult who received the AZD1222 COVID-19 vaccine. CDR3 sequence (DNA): TGTGCCAGCAGCCAAGAGGTGACCTTGGATACGCAGTATTTT. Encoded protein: CASSQEVTLDTQYF.